The next 29 T cell receptor beta chains were all read from a single sample in a study of technical replicates of blood from a few donors. TCRdb keeps only in-frame clones here, not all; method: immunoSEQ multiplex PCR. Here the sample spans about 75,000 clones, approximately 97% being singletons. The sequencing input was T cells isolated from PBMCs. The receptor set was obtained from a human donor in good health.

The chain couples TRBV28 to TRBJ2-3; 9 nucleotides line up with TRBD2. The ends lost 11 bases at V and 3 bases at J; junction bases unmatched: 9. This CDR3 contains 14 residues. The V gene's germline CDR1 is MDHEN and CDR2 SYDVKM. In DNA form, the CDR3 reads TGTGCCTCGGCGGGAGGGAGTGTAACAGATACGCAGTATTTT. This translates into CASAGGSVTDTQYF.

The CDR3 loop reads CASSFGTFSMNTEAFF. As DNA, the CDR3 is TGTGCCAGCAGCTTCGGGACATTTAGCATGAACACTGAAGCTTTCTTT. This chain links TRBV11-3 with TRBJ1-1, with D possibly matching TRBD1 (6 bases). The germline CDR1 and CDR2 sequences are SGHNT and YENEEA. The CDR3 has 16 amino acids. V lost 3 bases to trimming and J lost 0 bases, with 14 bases between them. Combining the CDR3 with reference TRBV11-3 and TRBJ1-1 gives the whole variable domain EAGVVQSPRYKIIEKKQPVAFWCNPISGHNTLYWYLQNLGQGPELLIRYENEEAVDDSQLPKDRFSAERLKGVDSTLKIQPAELGDSAVYLCASSFGTFSMNTEAFFGQGTRLTVV.

The chain employs TRBV13 and TRBJ2-7, with a tentative D call TRBD1 (5 bases). V gave up 5 bases and J gave up 2 bases, with 16 bases separating them. The CDR3 consists of 15 residues. The germline CDR1 and CDR2 sequences are PRHDT and FYEKMQ (reference sequence). The CDR3 coding sequence is TGTGCCAGCAGCCCATCTCAGGGTACGGCCTACGAGCAGTACTTC. As protein: CASSPSQGTAYEQYF.

The V and J genes are TRBV27 and TRBJ2-5, with 8 bases aligning to TRBD1. Germline V gene sequence: CDR1 MNHEY, CDR2 SMNVEV (reference sequence). This CDR3 is built from 18 residues. The trim removed 4 bases at V and 5 bases at J, leaving 18 bases unmatched. The DNA for the CDR3 is TGTGCCAGCAGTTACCCTATTGACAGGGGCCTCCTGGGGGAGACCCAGTACTTC. It specifies CASSYPIDRGLLGETQYF.

The chain carries TRBV25-1 and TRBJ1-4; D unresolved. The germline CDR1 and CDR2 sequences are MGHDK and SYGVNS. The CDR3 is 14 residues long. Between the trimmed V and J ends, which lost 3 bases and 0 bases, there was a span of 5 bases. CDR3 DNA: TGTGCCAGCAGTGAGGGAGCAACTAATGAAAAACTGTTTTTT. Amino acid sequence: CASSEGATNEKLFF.

The chain combines TRBV7-9 with TRBJ2-7; D is perhaps TRBD2 (5 bases). Germline lookup yields CDR1 SEHNR and CDR2 FQNEAQ (reference sequence). This CDR3 region has 13 residues. V lost 1 base and J 2 bases, leaving 6 bases between the germline ends. CDR3 nucleotide sequence: TGTGCCAGCAGCTTAGGCGGGCCCTACGAGCAGTACTTC. Translation gives CASSLGGPYEQYF.

The chain joins TRBV5-5 to TRBJ2-7; TRBD1 agrees at 8 bases. V shed 4 bases and J 2 bases; nucleotides not matched to a gene: 2. Germline V gene lookup returns CDR1 SGHKS and CDR2 YYEKEE (reference sequence). The CDR3 covers 13 residues. The DNA of the CDR3 is TGTGCCAGCAGCCGGGGACAGGCCTACGAGCAGTACTTC. Translating it yields CASSRGQAYEQYF.

The CDR3: CAWSVPNYRPEKLFF. CDR3 in DNA: TGTGCCTGGAGTGTACCTAACTATAGACCGGAAAAACTGTTTTTT. The chain has TRBV30 and TRBJ1-4; no clear D gene. V was pared by 0 bases and J by 8 bases, with 16 bases between. Germline V CDR1 and CDR2: GTSNPN, SVGIG (reference sequence). The CDR3 is made up of 15 amino acids. Based on the CDR3 plus reference TRBV30 and TRBJ1-4, the full variable domain is SQTIHQWPATLVQPVGSPLSLECTVEGTSNPNLYWYRQAAGRGLQLLFYSVGIGQISSEVPQNLSASRPQDRQFILSSKKLLLSDSGFYLCAWSVPNYRPEKLFFGSGTQLSVL.

The V call is TRBV11-2, the J call TRBJ2-7; D gene unclear. Trimming removed 2 bases from V and 1 base from J, with 12 bases in between. CDR1 and CDR2 from the germline V gene are SGHAT and FQNNGV. This CDR3 is built from 15 residues. The CDR3 region has the DNA TGTGCCAGCAGCTTATTAAGAGTAGCTTCCTACGAGCAGTACTTC. Amino acids: CASSLLRVASYEQYF.

The CDR3 region is CASSQEWDREFGQPQHF. The CDR3 DNA sequence: TGTGCCAGCAGCCAGGAATGGGACAGGGAATTTGGACAGCCCCAGCATTTT. This chain links TRBV4-2 with TRBJ1-5, with TRBD1 matching 9 bases. This CDR3 has 17 residues. Germline trimming cut 3 bases from V and 7 bases from J; bases unmatched to any gene: 13. Germline V gene data show CDR1 as LGHNA and CDR2 as YNFKEQ.

This chain connects TRBV15 to TRBJ2-7; TRBD1 aligns across 10 bases. The CDR3 is 14 amino acids. Germline assignment: CDR1 LNHNV and CDR2 YYDKDF (reference sequence). Germline trimming cut 2 bases from V and 5 bases from J; bases unmatched to any gene: 3. The CDR3 nucleotides read TGTGCCACCAGCAGAACGGACAGGGGGAACGAGCAGTACTTC. It specifies CATSRTDRGNEQYF.

This chain connects TRBV7-2 to TRBJ2-1, with TRBD2 matching 16 bases. The germline gives CDR1 SGHTA, CDR2 FQGNSA. The CDR3 extends over 18 amino acids. V gave up 5 bases and J gave up 6 bases; unmatched junction bases: 10. Written as DNA, the CDR3 is TGTGCCAGCAGCAGACCGGGACTAGCGGGAGGGCCCCGCAATGAGCAGTTCTTC. Translation: CASSRPGLAGGPRNEQFF.

This clone was observed a single time. The chain couples TRBV2 to TRBJ2-7; weak D call: TRBD1 (5 bases). V lost 7 bases to trimming and J lost 4 bases, with 11 bases between them. CDR1 SNHLY and CDR2 FYNNEI come from the germline V gene. The CDR3 length is 12 residues. The CDR3 sequence is CASMTTGYEQYF. In DNA, the CDR3 is TGTGCCAGCATGACAACAGGATACGAGCAGTACTTC.

The chain combines TRBV25-1 with TRBJ1-1; 8 positions agree with TRBD1. Unmatched junction bases numbered 15, after V lost 4 bases and J lost 11 bases. This CDR3 spans 15 amino acids. Germline V gene lookup returns CDR1 MGHDK and CDR2 SYGVNS. CDR3 nucleotides: TGTGCCAGCAGTGCCTTAGGGGGGAAGGACAGGGCTGCTTTCTTT. It codes for CASSALGGKDRAAFF.

J is TRBJ2-7 and V is TRBV30, with 8 bases fitting TRBD2. Looked up from germline, CDR1 is GTSNPN and CDR2 is SVGIG (reference sequence). The CDR3 has 14 residues. Trimming took 2 bases from V and 5 from J; bases not matched to a gene: 8. The CDR3 nucleotides read TGTGCCTGGAGTTACGGCGGGAGGTCGCACGAGCAGTACTTC. Protein product: CAWSYGGRSHEQYF.

This chain uses TRBV9 with TRBJ2-3; TRBD1 is a possible D gene (6 bases). This CDR3 has 17 amino acids. Trimming shortened V by 3 bases and J by 3 bases, and 20 bases separated the two germline ends. Germline V gene lookup returns CDR1 SGDLS and CDR2 YYNGEE. DNA of the CDR3: TGTGCCAGCAGCGGAAGAAACAGGGCCAGTAAGACAGATACGCAGTATTTT. This encodes CASSGRNRASKTDTQYF.

The J gene is TRBJ1-1, the V gene TRBV30; TRBD1 might be the D (6 bases). The germline CDR1 and CDR2 sequences are GTSNPN and SVGIG (reference sequence). V was cut by 3 bases and J by 1 base, with 9 bases left in between. This CDR3 contains 13 residues. As DNA, the CDR3 is TGTGCCTGGAGCCGACAGGAGAACACTGAAGCTTTCTTT. Translating gives CAWSRQENTEAFF.

The rearrangement uses TRBV6-5 and TRBJ2-1; 7 bases are a match to TRBD2. The CDR3 loop spans 15 amino acids. The J segment lost 2 bases and the V segment lost 7 bases, leaving 8 bases of the junction unmatched. CDR1 is MNHEY, CDR2 SVGAGI, per germline. CDR3 region: CASTYTGGTYNEQFF. The CDR3 DNA is TGTGCCAGCACCTATACCGGGGGGACCTACAATGAGCAGTTCTTC.

V and J are TRBV11-3 and TRBJ1-1; 8 bases match TRBD1. The CDR3 is 14 residues long. The germline V gene has CDR1 SGHNT and CDR2 YENEEA. Trimming cost V 5 bases and J 2 bases; bases outside gene matches: 4. This CDR3 is CASSQQGANTEAFF. The CDR3 coding sequence is TGTGCCAGCAGCCAGCAGGGGGCTAACACTGAAGCTTTCTTT.

The gene calls are TRBV7-2 and TRBJ1-1; possible D gene TRBD1, 6 bases. With 3 bases removed from V and 8 bases from J, the gap between germline ends came to 10 bases. Per germline, CDR1 SGHTA and CDR2 FQGNSA. The CDR3 extends over 12 amino acids. The DNA for the CDR3 is TGTGCCAGCAGCTTGACAGGTCTGGAAGCTTTCTTT. This gives the protein CASSLTGLEAFF. Full variable domain (missing parts from reference TRBV7-2 and TRBJ1-1): GAGVSQSPSNKVTEKGKDVELRCDPISGHTALYWYRQSLGQGLEFLIYFQGNSAPDKSGLPSDRFSAERTGGSVSTLTIQRTQQEDSAVYLCASSLTGLEAFFGQGTRLTVV.

The chain links TRBV10-3 to TRBJ2-7; 10 nucleotides agree with TRBD2. Germline V gene data show CDR1 as ENHRY and CDR2 as SYGVKD. The CDR3 loop spans 15 amino acids. V shed 3 bases and J 4 bases; nucleotides not matched to a gene: 6. In DNA form, the CDR3 reads TGTGCCATCAGTGAAGCTAGCGGGAGTGGGTACGAGCAGTACTTC. Residues: CAISEASGSGYEQYF.

This chain joins TRBV2 and TRBJ2-3; D possibly corresponds to TRBD2 (5 bases). In germline, CDR1 is SNHLY, CDR2 FYNNEI. The CDR3 is made up of 13 amino acids. V gave up 7 bases and J gave up 0 bases, with 8 bases separating them. In DNA, the CDR3 is TGTGCCAGCAACGTAGCGAGCACAGATACGCAGTATTTT. It translates to CASNVASTDTQYF.

V is TRBV28 and J is TRBJ1-2, with TRBD1 matching over 10 bases. This CDR3 is built from 14 residues. Per the germline V gene, CDR1 is MDHEN and CDR2 is SYDVKM. The J segment lost 4 bases and the V segment lost 7 bases, leaving 6 bases of the junction unmatched. CDR3 in DNA: TGTGCCAGCACGGCTGGGACAGGGGTCTATGGCTACACCTTC. It specifies CASTAGTGVYGYTF.

The rearrangement joins TRBV5-6 to TRBJ2-7, with 7 bases that match TRBD2. V shed 1 base, J shed 6 bases, and the junction held 4 bases outside the gene matches. The length of the CDR3 is 13 residues. Germline lookup yields CDR1 SGHDT and CDR2 YYEEEE. The chain's CDR3 is CASSLRLALEQYF. The CDR3 DNA sequence: TGTGCCAGCAGCTTGCGACTAGCCCTCGAGCAGTACTTC.

This clone was observed a few times. The chain recombines TRBV29-1 with TRBJ1-3; possibly TRBD1 for D (6 bases). V was shortened by 5 bases and J by 0 bases, with 11 bases between the two germline ends. Germline V gene lookup returns CDR1 SQVTM and CDR2 ANQGSEA. This CDR3 spans 14 amino acids. CDR3 sequence: CSVWQGGSGNTIYF. The CDR3 DNA reads as TGCAGCGTTTGGCAAGGGGGCTCTGGAAACACCATATATTTT. The full variable domain, its missing parts supplied by reference TRBV29-1 and TRBJ1-3, is SAVISQKPSRDICQRGTSLTIQCQVDSQVTMMFWYRQQPGQSLTLIATANQGSEATYESGFVIDKFPISRPNLTFSTLTVSNMSPEDSSIYLCSVWQGGSGNTIYFGEGSWLTVV.

This chain joins TRBV28 and TRBJ2-7; 7 bases are shared with TRBD2. Germline V gene lookup returns CDR1 MDHEN and CDR2 SYDVKM. Losses at the gene ends were 5 bases for V and 0 bases for J; bases not matched to a gene: 7. The CDR3 consists of 15 residues. CDR3: CASSPEGRASYEQYF. The CDR3 nucleotides are TGTGCCAGCAGTCCTGAGGGGAGGGCCTCCTACGAGCAGTACTTC.

This chain links TRBV5-1 with TRBJ2-7; the D gene is possibly TRBD2 (6 bases). The CDR3 extends over 13 amino acids. The V gene lost 4 bases and the J gene lost 3 bases, with 11 bases spanning the gap. Per the germline V gene, CDR1 is SGHRS and CDR2 is YFSETQ. As DNA, the CDR3 is TGCGCCAGCAGCCCGGGACTGCGCTACGAGCAGTACTTC. Encoded protein: CASSPGLRYEQYF.

The V and J genes are TRBV5-1 and TRBJ2-3; tentative D call: TRBD2 (7 bases). Between the trimmed V and J ends, which lost 5 bases and 6 bases, there was a span of 19 bases. The CDR3 totals 15 residues. Germline lookup yields CDR1 SGHRS and CDR2 YFSETQ. CDR3 amino acids: CASRGGGARLDTQYF. The CDR3 DNA is TGCGCCAGCAGGGGAGGGGGGGCGCGTTTGGATACGCAGTATTTT.

The V gene is TRBV9, the J gene TRBJ1-2; TRBD1 agrees at 10 bases. This CDR3 region has 14 residues. Trimming took 0 bases from V and 8 from J; bases not matched to a gene: 4. Germline V lookup: CDR1 SGDLS, CDR2 YYNGEE. The CDR3 reads CASSVGQGAYGYTF. The CDR3 nucleotides are TGTGCCAGCAGCGTAGGACAGGGGGCGTACGGCTACACCTTC.